The source of this T cell receptor (beta chain) is a study of cytomegalovirus exposure and HLA in healthy donors. Study results and limitations: CMV serostatus was the sole immune exposure data available. Looking again later, the authors saw that most CMV-associated TCR beta chains seemed HLA-restricted. Cytomegalovirus association was assigned to about 150 TCR beta chains. An ancestry cluster, one associated with Asian ancestry, reportedly showed fewer N-insertions than the roughly 610-donor mean in a later analysis.

This clone was observed a few times. The target antigen is unknown. Germline CDR1 and CDR2: SGHTA and FQGTGA. This CDR3 spans 17 amino acids. The ends lost 5 bases at V and 4 bases at J; junction bases unmatched: 9. The PCR made use of 60 Vbeta and 13 Jbeta primers. This table comes from immunoSEQ multiplex PCR, and its TCRdb copy is limited to in-frame clones, with some not included. The sample includes 150,000 to 200,000 clones, 80% to 85% seen only once; the top ten take under 2.5%. Source material: PBMCs. The V and J genes are TRBV7-3 and TRBJ2-6; TRBD1 matches at 9 bases. This sequence originates from a woman aged 25 to 39 in good health and CMV-seronegative. The CDR3 region is CASSATGTGSGANVLTF. CDR3 DNA: TGTGCCAGCAGCGCTACCGGGACAGGGTCCGGGGCCAACGTCCTGACTTTC.